This T cell receptor beta chain was observed in a study of blood T cell repertoires in COVID-19. Across the whole study: Collection of acute and convalescent COVID-19 samples took place in the United States, Italy and Spain.

The CDR3 contains 12 residues. Germline CDR1 and CDR2: SGHTA and FQGNSA. Trimming took 5 bases from V and 3 from J, leaving 6 bases between them. The authors' processing: By means of reference gene primer amplification, nucleated cell counts were estimated. TCRdb's table, derived via immunoSEQ multiplex PCR, lists solely in-frame clones and lacks some. V, J and clone size reflect that table, while D and trimming were determined from the DNA. The table has approximately 150,000 clones, roughly nine tenths seen once. The chain has TRBV7-2 and TRBJ2-3, with no clear D. The TCR comes from a human donor in a cohort sampled during active COVID-19. The sequenced sample consisted of peripheral blood. The CDR3, as DNA: TGTGCCAGCAGCGACTGGACAGATACGCAGTATTTT. Its protein is CASSDWTDTQYF.